These 12 T cell receptor beta chains originate from one sample sequenced in a study of blood T cell repertoires in COVID-19. Sequencing was performed with immunoSEQ multiplex PCR; in TCRdb, only in-frame clones are kept and a portion is missing. The table includes about 270,000 clones, approximately 86% detected once. The sample consisted of peripheral blood. These receptors were taken from a man aged 35 to 55 with active or convalescent COVID-19.

The chain employs TRBV14 and TRBJ2-7; D might be TRBD2 (6 bases). Looked up from germline, CDR1 is SGHDN and CDR2 is FVKESK. The CDR3 has 12 residues. V dropped 8 bases and J dropped 11 bases, with 19 bases sitting between them. The CDR3 DNA sequence: TGTGCCAGCCGCGGGGCGGGGCCAGCTAAGTACTTC. Protein product: CASRGAGPAKYF.

This rearrangement joins TRBV4-1 to TRBJ1-2; tentatively, D is TRBD1 (6 bases). CDR1 MGHRA and CDR2 YSYEKL come from the germline V gene. CDR3 length: 13 amino acids. V lost 4 bases and J lost 13, with 19 bases in between. The CDR3 DNA reads TGCGCCAGCAGCCTAGGGGAGACAGGCCGCGGCACCTTC. Protein: CASSLGETGRGTF.

V gene TRBV6-5 combines with J gene TRBJ1-5, with 9 nucleotides matching TRBD1. After removal of 4 bases from V and 6 bases from J, the junction contained 10 bases not matched to a gene. Germline lookup yields CDR1 MNHEY and CDR2 SVGAGI. The CDR3 is made up of 16 amino acids. CDR3 sequence (DNA): TGTGCCAGCAGTTCTCTTCCGGGACAGGGCAGTCAGCCCCAGCATTTT. It specifies CASSSLPGQGSQPQHF.

The rearrangement links TRBV10-2 to TRBJ2-7, with TRBD1 matching 11 bases. This CDR3 has 15 amino acids. V was clipped by 7 bases and J by 5 bases; unmatched bases: 10. Germline loops: CDR1 WSHSY, CDR2 SAAADI. In nucleotides, the CDR3 is TGCGCCAGCACAAGAACGGGACAGGGGGACAACGAGCAGTACTTC. This gives the protein CASTRTGQGDNEQYF.

The sample holds one count of this clone. Other DNA sequences in the same sample also yield this CDR3. The gene calls are TRBV25-1 and TRBJ2-7, with D perhaps TRBD1 (6 bases). Germline-derived CDR1 and CDR2 are MGHDK and SYGVNS. This CDR3 is 12 amino acids long. The V end lost 8 bases, the J end lost 2 bases, and 10 bases lay between the germline ends. DNA of the CDR3: TGTGCCAGCCGAAGGGGGACCTACGAGCAGTACTTC. It encodes CASRRGTYEQYF.

The rearrangement links TRBV5-1 to TRBJ2-5; the match to TRBD2 covers 8 bases. The length of the CDR3 is 14 residues. V gave up 3 bases and J gave up 4 bases; unmatched junction bases: 5. Germline V gene data show CDR1 as SGHRS and CDR2 as YFSETQ. CDR3 region: CASSSGGPGETQYF. The CDR3 DNA reads TGCGCCAGCAGCTCGGGGGGGCCGGGAGAGACCCAGTACTTC. The variable domain in full, with the rest retrieved from reference TRBV5-1 and TRBJ2-5, is KAGVTQTPRYLIKTRGQQVTLSCSPISGHRSVSWYQQTPGQGLQFLFEYFSETQRNKGNFPGRFSGRQFSNSRSEMNVSTLELGDSALYLCASSSGGPGETQYFGPGTRLLVL.

The V and J genes are TRBV27 and TRBJ2-5, with TRBD1 matching over 8 bases. The CDR3 sequence is 17 residues long. V lost 8 bases to trimming and J lost 0 bases; unmatched junction nucleotides: 14. Germline V gene sequence: CDR1 MNHEY, CDR2 SMNVEV (reference sequence). In DNA, the CDR3 is TGTGCCAGCCGATCGGGCCCGGGACAGGAGAACCAAGAGACCCAGTACTTC. Its protein product is CASRSGPGQENQETQYF.

The gene calls are TRBV6-4 and TRBJ1-1; D gene unclear. This CDR3 comprises 15 residues. Trimming took off 0 bases at V and 11 bases at J, with 19 bases between the two ends. Germline V gene lookup returns CDR1 MRHNA and CDR2 SNTAGT. The CDR3 DNA follows: TGTGCCAGCAGTGACTCTATACGGGTAGTGGGGAGGGCTTTCTTT. It codes for CASSDSIRVVGRAFF.

The CDR3 region is CAISETGEGQPQHF. The DNA for the CDR3 is TGTGCCATCAGTGAAACGGGGGAAGGTCAGCCCCAGCATTTT. The V gene is TRBV10-3, the J gene TRBJ1-5; a weak D match, TRBD1 (5 bases). The CDR3 consists of 14 residues. CDR1 and CDR2 (germline): ENHRY, SYGVKD. V shed 3 bases and J shed 6 bases, with 12 bases lying between them.

V usage is TRBV6-6 and J usage is TRBJ2-1, with a tentative D call TRBD2 (6 bases). The CDR3 has 16 amino acids. The V gene's germline CDR1 is MNHNY and CDR2 SVGAGI (reference sequence). The germline V and J ends were trimmed by 2 bases and 10 bases, with 21 bases remaining between them. In DNA, the CDR3 is TGTGCCAGCAGTTACCCCGGGGCGGGGAGTGCGTCGGAGCAGTTCTTC. This codes for CASSYPGAGSASEQFF.

The chain recombines TRBV5-4 with TRBJ1-4; D perhaps matches TRBD1 (5 bases). V dropped 4 bases and J dropped 7 bases, with 20 bases sitting between them. CDR1 is SGHNT and CDR2 is YYREEE in the germline V gene (reference sequence). This CDR3 has 16 residues. The CDR3 spells CASSPKPGQRGEKLFF. CDR3 coding DNA: TGTGCCAGCAGCCCTAAACCTGGCCAAAGGGGTGAAAAACTGTTTTTT.

This chain uses TRBV12-3 or TRBV12-4 with TRBJ2-1, with 8 bases aligning to TRBD2. The V and J ends lost 1 base and 9 bases, in that order; junction bases with no gene match: 2. The CDR3 sequence is 13 residues long. The CDR3 reads CASSLGGLGEQFF. For the CDR3, the DNA is TGTGCCAGCAGTTTAGGGGGACTAGGTGAGCAGTTCTTC.